This TCR beta chain was sequenced for a study of regulatory T cells in long-lasting Graves disease. Study-wide context: Persistence in Graves' disease required over 5 years of antithyroid drugs plus positive TSH receptor antibodies.

A note on this clonotype: The antigen is undetermined.

Time point indicated: persistent/refractory GD, antithyroid drugs over 5 years with positive TRAb. PBMCs were the source of the RNA used for TCR sequencing. General study results and limits: Persistent disease preferred TRBV28, TRBJ1-2 and TRBJ2-5; new disease, TRBV20-1 and TRBJ2-1.

CDR3 regions were amplified by Arm-PCR using iRepertoire HTBI primers to build TCR beta libraries. TCRdb used MiXCR to reprocess the multiplex PCR reads, holding one entry per CDR3 protein. The table has a few hundred thousand distinct CDR3 sequences, around 22% seen once. Germline V gives CDR1 MNHNS, CDR2 SASEGT. Trimming left V 6 bases short and J 5 bases short, with 7 bases between. The CDR3 has 12 residues. J is TRBJ2-2 and V is TRBV6-1; D remains ambiguous. The receptor was isolated from a female donor with Graves disease. Sequences were derived from peripheral blood mononuclear cells (PBMCs), sampled when the disease was refractory, from a patient treated with antithyroid drugs. The CDR3 reads CASSPETGELFF. The DNA for the CDR3 is TGTGCCAGCAGCCCCGAGACCGGGGAGCTGTTTTTT.